This passage covers 14 T cell receptor beta chains from one sample sequenced in a study of blood T cell repertoires in COVID-19. Assay: immunoSEQ multiplex PCR; the TCRdb copy retains only in-frame clones and omits some. This sample has around 220,000 clones, with roughly 84% found just once. What was sequenced was peripheral blood. These receptors originate from a woman between 35 and 50 years old with active or convalescent COVID-19.

Concerning this clone: An end of the junction does not agree with germline; a read error may underlie this. The chain recombines TRBV10-3 with TRBJ1-1; D possibly corresponds to TRBD1 (5 bases). The CDR3 has 13 residues. Germline lookup yields CDR1 ENHRY and CDR2 SYGVKD. The CDR3: CAVRQTMNTEAFF. The CDR3 nucleotides are TGTGCCGTCAGACAGACTATGAACACTGAAGCTTTCTTT.

The rearrangement links TRBV13 to TRBJ2-3; 7 bases map to TRBD1. The CDR3 is 17 residues long. Germline values: CDR1 PRHDT, CDR2 FYEKMQ (reference sequence). J was trimmed by 5 bases and V by 3 bases; bases with no gene match: 14. Here the CDR3 reads CASSFGQVRLNVDTQYF. The CDR3 nucleotides are TGTGCCAGCAGCTTCGGACAGGTCCGCTTGAACGTAGATACGCAGTATTTT.

The chain employs TRBV5-1 and TRBJ1-2, with 8 bases identical to TRBD1. CDR1 SGHRS and CDR2 YFSETQ come from the germline V gene. This CDR3 has 13 residues. The V segment lost 3 bases and the J segment 5 bases; nucleotides outside the gene matches: 3. CDR3 nucleotide sequence: TGCGCCAGCAGCTGGGACAGGACTTATGGCTACACCTTC. Translating it yields CASSWDRTYGYTF.

This clone was seen more than once but under ten times. V usage is TRBV19 and J usage is TRBJ2-2; maybe TRBD2 (5 bases). Germline CDR1 is LNHDA and CDR2 is SQIVND (reference sequence). This CDR3 contains 17 residues. V lost 7 bases and J 1 base, leaving 19 bases between the germline ends. The CDR3 loop reads CASTPRSGWGNTGELFF. CDR3 bases: TGTGCCAGTACCCCCAGGTCGGGGTGGGGGAACACCGGGGAGCTGTTTTTT. Combining the CDR3 with reference TRBV19 and TRBJ2-2 gives the whole variable domain DGGITQSPKYLFRKEGQNVTLSCEQNLNHDAMYWYRQDPGQGLRLIYYSQIVNDFQKGDIAEGYSVSREKKESFPLTVTSAQKNPTAFYLCASTPRSGWGNTGELFFGEGSRLTVL.

This clone was picked up one time. The chain couples TRBV27 to TRBJ2-6; D unclear. This CDR3 has 14 amino acids. Germline loops: CDR1 MNHEY, CDR2 SMNVEV (reference sequence). Trimming removed 5 bases from V and 2 bases from J, with 7 bases in between. CDR3 loop: CASSTRTGANVLTF. As DNA, the CDR3 is TGTGCCAGCAGTACCAGGACTGGGGCCAACGTCCTGACTTTC.

This clone was observed a few times. This rearrangement joins TRBV5-1 to TRBJ2-6; D ambiguous. The CDR3 runs 15 residues. Germline V gene sequence: CDR1 SGHRS, CDR2 YFSETQ. The V gene lost 1 base and the J gene lost 0 bases, with 5 bases spanning the gap. This chain's CDR3 is CASSLSGSGANVLTF. In nucleotides, the CDR3 is TGCGCCAGCAGCTTGTCAGGCTCTGGGGCCAACGTCCTGACTTTC. The whole variable domain, filled in from reference TRBV5-1 and TRBJ2-6, reads KAGVTQTPRYLIKTRGQQVTLSCSPISGHRSVSWYQQTPGQGLQFLFEYFSETQRNKGNFPGRFSGRQFSNSRSEMNVSTLELGDSALYLCASSLSGSGANVLTFGAGSRLTVL.

This clone showed up just once. The chain has TRBV6-1 and TRBJ2-3; a possible D gene is TRBD2 (5 bases). The CDR3 consists of 14 residues. The germline V gene has CDR1 MNHNS and CDR2 SASEGT. The V end was cut by 5 bases, the J end by 2 bases, with 11 bases between. The CDR3 DNA is TGTGCCAGCAGTCCCCTCGGGGTCACAGATACGCAGTATTTT. Amino acids: CASSPLGVTDTQYF.

The rearrangement links TRBV5-1 to TRBJ2-1; D is undetermined. The V end was cut by 7 bases, the J end by 1 base, with 24 bases between. The CDR3 spans 18 residues. Germline V CDR1 and CDR2: SGHRS, YFSETQ. This CDR3 reads CASGTVVGSASSYNEQFF. The CDR3 DNA is TGCGCCAGCGGAACTGTTGTCGGGTCCGCGAGTTCCTACAATGAGCAGTTCTTC.

The sample holds one count of this clone. The chain employs TRBV9 and TRBJ1-4; TRBD1 might be the D (5 bases). This CDR3 contains 16 residues. V gave up 1 base and J gave up 4 bases, with 14 bases separating them. Per germline, CDR1 SGDLS and CDR2 YYNGEE. The CDR3: CASSVLAGGDNEKLFF. CDR3 nucleotides: TGTGCCAGCAGCGTATTGGCGGGGGGAGATAATGAAAAACTGTTTTTT.

J is TRBJ1-1 and V is TRBV29-1; unclear D gene. This CDR3 comprises 13 residues. V was clipped by 5 bases and J by 0 bases, with 10 bases between them. The germline V gene has CDR1 SQVTM and CDR2 ANQGSEA. The CDR3 reads CSVPTEMNTEAFF. The DNA for the CDR3 is TGCAGCGTTCCTACAGAGATGAACACTGAAGCTTTCTTT.

The chain carries TRBV18 and TRBJ1-1, with no clear D. The CDR3 has 14 residues. Germline lookup yields CDR1 KGHSH and CDR2 LQKENI. The ends were cut back, 6 bases at V and 8 bases at J, with 19 bases in the middle. The CDR3 nucleotides read TGTGCCAGCTCCCTAACTAGGACGAGGGCGGAAGCTTTCTTT. It codes for CASSLTRTRAEAFF.

The CDR3 region is CASRQGNEKLFF. The CDR3 DNA is TGTGCCAGCAGACAGGGGAATGAAAAACTGTTTTTT. The chain recombines TRBV2 with TRBJ1-4; 7 nucleotides agree with TRBD1. Germline CDR1 SNHLY, CDR2 FYNNEI. CDR3 length: 12 residues. V trimming: 6 bases; J trimming: 5 bases; junction bases outside the gene matches: 0.

This clone was detected only a few times. This chain uses TRBV24-1 with TRBJ1-5; D not certain. Deletions cut 3 bases from V and 7 bases from J, with 12 bases between. This CDR3 spans 14 amino acids. CDR1 is KGHDR, CDR2 SFDVKD, per germline. The CDR3 DNA is TGTGCCACCAGTGATAACAGCCCAACACAGCCCCAGCATTTT. Translation: CATSDNSPTQPQHF.

The CDR3 coding sequence is TGTGCCAGCAGTTTAACTCAGGGTACTCAGCCCCAGCATTTT. Translated: CASSLTQGTQPQHF. V usage is TRBV27 and J usage is TRBJ1-5; maybe TRBD1 (5 bases). V dropped 2 bases and J dropped 6 bases, with 11 bases sitting between them. CDR1 and CDR2 from the germline V gene are MNHEY and SMNVEV (reference sequence). The CDR3 runs to 14 residues.